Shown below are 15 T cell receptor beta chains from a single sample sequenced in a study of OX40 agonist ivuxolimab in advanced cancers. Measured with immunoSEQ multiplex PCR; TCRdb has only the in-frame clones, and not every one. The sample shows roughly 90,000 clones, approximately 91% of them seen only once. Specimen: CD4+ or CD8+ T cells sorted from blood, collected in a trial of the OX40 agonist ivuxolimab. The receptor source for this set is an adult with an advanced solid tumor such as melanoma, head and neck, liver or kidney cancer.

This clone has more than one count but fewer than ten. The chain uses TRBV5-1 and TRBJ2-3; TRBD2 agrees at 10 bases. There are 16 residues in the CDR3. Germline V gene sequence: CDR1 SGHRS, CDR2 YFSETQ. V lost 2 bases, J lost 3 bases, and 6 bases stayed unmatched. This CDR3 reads CASSFKLAGTTDTQYF. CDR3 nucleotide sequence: TGCGCCAGCAGCTTCAAACTAGCGGGAACGACAGATACGCAGTATTTT.

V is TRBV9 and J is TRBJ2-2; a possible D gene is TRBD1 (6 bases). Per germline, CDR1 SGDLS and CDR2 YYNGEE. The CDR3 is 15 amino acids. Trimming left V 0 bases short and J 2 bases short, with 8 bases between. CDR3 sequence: CASSVGTVNTGELFF. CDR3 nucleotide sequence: TGTGCCAGCAGCGTAGGGACAGTAAACACCGGGGAGCTGTTTTTT. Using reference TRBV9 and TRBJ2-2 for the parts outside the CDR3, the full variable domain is DSGVTQTPKHLITATGQRVTLRCSPRSGDLSVYWYQQSLDQGLQFLIQYYNGEERAKGNILERFSAQQFPDLHSELNLSSLELGDSALYFCASSVGTVNTGELFFGEGSRLTVL.

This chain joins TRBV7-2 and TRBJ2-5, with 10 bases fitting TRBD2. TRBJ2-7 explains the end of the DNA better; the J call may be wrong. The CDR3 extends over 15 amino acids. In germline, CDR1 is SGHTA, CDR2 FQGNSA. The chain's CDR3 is CASSSGLATSYEQYF. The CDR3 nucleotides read TGTGCCAGCAGCTCGGGACTAGCGACATCCTACGAGCAGTACTTC.

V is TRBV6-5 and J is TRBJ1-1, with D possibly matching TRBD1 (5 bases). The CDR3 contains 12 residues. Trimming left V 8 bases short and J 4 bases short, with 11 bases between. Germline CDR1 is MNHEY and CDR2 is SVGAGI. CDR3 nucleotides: TGTGCCAGCGGAAGGGGCAGCACTGAAGCTTTCTTT. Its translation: CASGRGSTEAFF.

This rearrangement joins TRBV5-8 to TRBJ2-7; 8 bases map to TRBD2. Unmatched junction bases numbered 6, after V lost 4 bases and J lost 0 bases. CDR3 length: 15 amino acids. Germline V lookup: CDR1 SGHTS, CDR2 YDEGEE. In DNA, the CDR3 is TGTGCCAGCAGCGTCGGACTAGCAGCCTCCTACGAGCAGTACTTC. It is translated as CASSVGLAASYEQYF.

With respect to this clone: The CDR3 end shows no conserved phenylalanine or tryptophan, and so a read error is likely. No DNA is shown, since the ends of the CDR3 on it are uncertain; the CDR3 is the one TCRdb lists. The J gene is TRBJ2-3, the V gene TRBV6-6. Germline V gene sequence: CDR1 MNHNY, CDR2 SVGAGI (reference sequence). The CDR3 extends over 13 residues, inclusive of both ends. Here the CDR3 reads CASSYSERRGTAP.

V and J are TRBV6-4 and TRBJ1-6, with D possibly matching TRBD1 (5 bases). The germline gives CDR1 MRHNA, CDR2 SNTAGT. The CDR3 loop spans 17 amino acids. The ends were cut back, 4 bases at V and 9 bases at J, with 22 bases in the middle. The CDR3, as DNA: TGTGCCAGCAGTGGCCTACTCCCGGGACTCGAGTGTTCACCCCTCCACTTT. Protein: CASSGLLPGLECSPLHF.

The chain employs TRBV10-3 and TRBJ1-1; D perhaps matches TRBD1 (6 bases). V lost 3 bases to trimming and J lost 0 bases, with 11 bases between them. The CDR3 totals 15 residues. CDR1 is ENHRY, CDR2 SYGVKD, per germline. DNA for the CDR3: TGTGCCATCAGTGACAGGGGCAGAGTGAACACTGAAGCTTTCTTT. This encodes CAISDRGRVNTEAFF.

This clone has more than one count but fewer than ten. The CDR3 sequence: CASSRSRGGGYTF. DNA of the CDR3: TGTGCCAGCAGCCGAAGCAGAGGAGGAGGCTACACCTTC. The V and J genes are TRBV6-5 and TRBJ1-2; the D is unclear. The CDR3 is made up of 13 amino acids. Trimming took 6 bases from V and 8 from J, leaving 16 bases between them. CDR1 and CDR2 from the germline V gene are MNHEY and SVGAGI.

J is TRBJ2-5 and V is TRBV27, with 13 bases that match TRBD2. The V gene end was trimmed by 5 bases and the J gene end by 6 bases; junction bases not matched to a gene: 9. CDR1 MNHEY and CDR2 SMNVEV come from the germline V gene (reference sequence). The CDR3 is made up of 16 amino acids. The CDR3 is CASSAMGLAGSKTQYF. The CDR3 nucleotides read TGTGCCAGCAGTGCCATGGGACTAGCGGGAAGTAAGACCCAGTACTTC.

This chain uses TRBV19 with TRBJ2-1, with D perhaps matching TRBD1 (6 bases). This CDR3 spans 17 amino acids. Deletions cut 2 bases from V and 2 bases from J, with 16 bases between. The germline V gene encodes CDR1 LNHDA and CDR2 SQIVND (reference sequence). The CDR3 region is CASSIPRTENTYNEQFF. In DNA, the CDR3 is TGTGCCAGTAGTATACCCCGGACAGAAAATACCTACAATGAGCAGTTCTTC.

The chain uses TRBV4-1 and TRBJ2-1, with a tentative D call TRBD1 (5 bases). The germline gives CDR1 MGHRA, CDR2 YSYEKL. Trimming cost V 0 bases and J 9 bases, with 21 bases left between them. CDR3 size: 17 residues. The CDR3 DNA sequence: TGCGCCAGCAGCCAAGACTCGGGCAGGGCCCAGGTAGGTGAGCAGTTCTTC. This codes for CASSQDSGRAQVGEQFF.

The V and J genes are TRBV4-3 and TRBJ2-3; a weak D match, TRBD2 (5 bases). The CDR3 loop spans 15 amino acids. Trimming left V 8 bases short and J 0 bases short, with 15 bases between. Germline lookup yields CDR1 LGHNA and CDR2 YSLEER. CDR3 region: CASSAGLTSTDTQYF. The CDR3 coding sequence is TGCGCCAGCTCTGCTGGACTCACCAGCACAGATACGCAGTATTTT.

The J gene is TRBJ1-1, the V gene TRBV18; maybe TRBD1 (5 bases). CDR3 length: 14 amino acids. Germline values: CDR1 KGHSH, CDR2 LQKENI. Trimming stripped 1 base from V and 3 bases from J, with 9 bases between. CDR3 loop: CASSPRGGDTEAFF. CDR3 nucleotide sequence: TGTGCCAGCTCACCACGCGGGGGGGACACTGAAGCTTTCTTT.

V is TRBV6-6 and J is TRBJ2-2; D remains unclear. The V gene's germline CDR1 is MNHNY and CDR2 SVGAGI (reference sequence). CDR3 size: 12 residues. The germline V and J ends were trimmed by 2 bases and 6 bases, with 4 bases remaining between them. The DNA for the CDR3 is TGTGCCAGCAGTTACGGAGCCGGGGAGCTGTTTTTT. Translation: CASSYGAGELFF.